This T cell receptor beta chain was identified in a study of response to subunit inactivated influenza vaccine. Study-wide results and caveats: Few additional T cells are recruited per seasonal influenza vaccination, authors suggested.

In its sample, this clonotype was seen a few times. Antigen unknown. This CDR3 spans 13 amino acids. Looked up from germline, CDR1 is LNHDA and CDR2 is SQIVND (reference sequence). Trimming left V 8 bases short and J 9 bases short, with 17 bases between. TCRdb passed the RT-PCR reads through MiXCR, listing each CDR3 protein once. Of 500,000 or so distinct CDR3 sequences listed, 16% are singletons. The chain carries TRBV19 and TRBJ2-1, with D uncertain. The sample consisted of CD4+ T cells sorted from PBMCs, taken around 2 years after vaccination. The TCR sequence derives from a man aged 50 to 69 who received an inactivated influenza vaccine. CDR3 nucleotides: TGTGCCAGTCCTGGACCCGTACCCACTGAGCAGTTCTTC. Amino acids: CASPGPVPTEQFF. The full variable domain, in which reference TRBV19 and TRBJ2-1 provide the parts outside the CDR3, is DGGITQSPKYLFRKEGQNVTLSCEQNLNHDAMYWYRQDPGQGLRLIYYSQIVNDFQKGDIAEGYSVSREKKESFPLTVTSAQKNPTAFYLCASPGPVPTEQFFGPGTRLTVL.